The 32 T cell receptor beta chains below come from one sample, sequenced in a study of T-cell reconstitution after alpha-beta-depleted transplantation in children. Unique molecular identifiers were incorporated when the TCRbeta library was constructed. TCRdb independently ran MiXCR on the PCR reads; one entry per CDR3 protein. The repertoire holds about 610,000 distinct CDR3 sequences, with roughly a tenth as singletons. The sequencing here drew on PBMCs from the stem cell graft donor, taken from the stem cell graft. The receptors here all came from a human donor who donated a stem cell graft to a child with acute myeloid leukemia.

The J gene is TRBJ2-1, the V gene TRBV20-1; 11 nucleotides match TRBD2. CDR3 length: 21 residues. V was clipped by 1 base and J by 0 bases; unmatched bases: 17. Germline V gene data show CDR1 as DFQATT and CDR2 as SNEGSKA (reference sequence). As DNA, the CDR3 is TGCAGTGCTAGAGGGAGGTCTAGCGGGAGGACCCCGACGGCCTCCTACAATGAGCAGTTCTTC. Translating it yields CSARGRSSGRTPTASYNEQFF.

This clonotype was detected a few times. The chain joins TRBV6-2 or TRBV6-3 to TRBJ2-1, with D perhaps TRBD2 (5 bases). The V gene's germline CDR1 is MNHEY and CDR2 SVGEGT. V was clipped by 6 bases and J by 9 bases, with 12 bases between them. The CDR3 sequence is 12 residues long. The CDR3 is CASRGPGVEQFF. The CDR3 region has the DNA TGTGCCAGCAGAGGCCCCGGGGTTGAGCAGTTCTTC.

This clonotype was counted ten times or more. This chain links TRBV29-1 with TRBJ2-3; D call uncertain. V was cut by 8 bases and J by 2 bases, with 5 bases left in between. This CDR3 has 10 residues. CDR1 and CDR2 (germline): SQVTM, ANQGSEA. DNA of the CDR3: TGCAGCACTTACACAGATACGCAGTATTTT. Protein sequence: CSTYTDTQYF.

This clonotype was seen at least ten times. The J gene is TRBJ2-1, the V gene TRBV30; 11 bases are a match to TRBD2. V was clipped by 0 bases and J by 7 bases; unmatched bases: 5. Germline CDR1 GTSNPN, CDR2 SVGIG (reference sequence). The length of the CDR3 is 15 residues. CDR3 sequence (DNA): TGTGCCTGGAGTGTCGGGCTAGCGGGAGGTAATGAGCAGTTCTTC. Its translation: CAWSVGLAGGNEQFF.

This clonotype was seen a few times. The chain joins TRBV7-2 to TRBJ2-2; D is perhaps TRBD1 or TRBD2 (5 bases each). The CDR3 is 14 residues long. The V gene's germline CDR1 is SGHTA and CDR2 FQGNSA. Trimming removed 4 bases at V and 5 bases at J, with 11 bases between. The CDR3 sequence: CASSSHWGTGELFF. Here the CDR3 DNA reads TGTGCCAGCAGCTCCCACTGGGGGACCGGGGAGCTGTTTTTT.

This clonotype was observed a handful of times. The V gene is TRBV12-3 or TRBV12-4, the J gene TRBJ2-3, with no clear D. With 6 bases removed from V and 9 bases from J, the gap between germline ends came to 7 bases. CDR3 length: 10 amino acids. The CDR3 loop reads CASSQLTQYF. The CDR3, as DNA: TGTGCCAGCAGCCAATTAACGCAGTATTTT.

This clonotype was recorded many times. This chain joins TRBV7-9 and TRBJ2-1; D might be TRBD1 (6 bases). V was clipped by 4 bases and J by 13 bases, with 11 bases between them. The CDR3 runs 11 residues. CDR1 and CDR2 (germline): SEHNR, FQNEAQ (reference sequence). The CDR3 nucleotides are TGTGCCAGCAGCTCGGGACAAATCCAGTTCTTC. As protein: CASSSGQIQFF.

The table lists this clonotype with many counts. This chain uses TRBV7-2 with TRBJ2-7, with TRBD2 matching 7 bases. The CDR3 is made up of 15 amino acids. The trim removed 6 bases at V and 6 bases at J, leaving 14 bases unmatched. The germline V gene encodes CDR1 SGHTA and CDR2 FQGNSA. The CDR3 sequence: CASRTGGVAPLEQYF. The CDR3 region has the DNA TGTGCCAGCAGGACGGGGGGAGTAGCCCCTCTCGAGCAGTACTTC.

The chain uses TRBV20-1 and TRBJ1-2; the D gene is possibly TRBD1 (5 bases). Germline V gene data show CDR1 as DFQATT and CDR2 as SNEGSKA (reference sequence). V lost 4 bases, J lost 5 bases, and 23 bases lay in between. The CDR3 runs 16 residues. CDR3 residues: CSATTYFGGAAYGYTF. Written as DNA, the CDR3 is TGCAGTGCTACTACCTATTTCGGAGGGGCGGCTTATGGCTACACCTTC.

This clonotype showed up many times. The chain couples TRBV28 to TRBJ1-1, with TRBD1 as a possible D gene (6 bases). The CDR3 covers 14 residues. Germline values: CDR1 MDHEN, CDR2 SYDVKM. Trimming cost V 7 bases and J 0 bases, with 12 bases left between them. The CDR3 here is CASIEGGMNTEAFF. CDR3 nucleotide sequence: TGTGCCAGCATTGAGGGGGGGATGAACACTGAAGCTTTCTTT.

Ten or more counts support this clonotype. In DNA, the CDR3 is TGTGCCAGCAGTTACTCGGCTAGCGGGCTTAGCTCCTACAATGAGCAGTTCTTC. It codes for CASSYSASGLSSYNEQFF. This sequence joins TRBV6-5 and TRBJ2-1, with 8 bases matching TRBD2. Germline V lookup: CDR1 MNHEY, CDR2 SVGAGI. Trimming at V came to 0 bases and at J to 0 bases, leaving 7 bases not matched to a gene. The CDR3 covers 18 residues.

The rearrangement uses TRBV25-1 and TRBJ2-7; D is unclear. Per the germline V gene, CDR1 is MGHDK and CDR2 is SYGVNS. Trimming took off 6 bases at V and 3 bases at J, with 12 bases between the two ends. The length of the CDR3 is 13 residues. DNA of the CDR3: TGTGCCAGCAGCACGACCGAGTTCTACGAGCAGTACTTC. Translation gives CASSTTEFYEQYF.

This clonotype appeared many times. The chain couples TRBV4-3 to TRBJ1-5, with D maybe TRBD1 (5 bases). Germline CDR1 reads LGHNA; CDR2 reads YSLEER. Between the trimmed V and J ends, which lost 0 bases and 3 bases, there was a span of 9 bases. The CDR3 is 15 amino acids. The CDR3 DNA follows: TGCGCCAGCAGCCAAGATCGGGGGTCCAATCAGCCCCAGCATTTT. Amino acid sequence: CASSQDRGSNQPQHF.

There are many counts of this clonotype. The chain is built from TRBV7-6 and TRBJ2-5; no definite D call. Germline V CDR1 and CDR2: SGHVS, FNYEAQ. The V end lost 2 bases, the J end lost 5 bases, and 6 bases lay between the germline ends. CDR3 length: 12 residues. CDR3 protein: CASSLKQETQYF. The DNA of the CDR3 is TGTGCCAGCAGCTTAAAACAGGAGACCCAGTACTTC.

This clonotype has just a few counts. The V gene is TRBV20-1, the J gene TRBJ1-3, with no clear D. The germline CDR1 and CDR2 sequences are DFQATT and SNEGSKA (reference sequence). There are 15 residues in the CDR3. V gave up 0 bases and J gave up 5 bases, with 14 bases separating them. CDR3 region: CSARERRGRRNTIYF. As DNA, the CDR3 is TGCAGTGCTAGAGAACGCCGGGGTAGAAGAAACACCATATATTTT.

The chain uses TRBV27 and TRBJ2-3; 7 bases are shared with TRBD1. The germline gives CDR1 MNHEY, CDR2 SMNVEV (reference sequence). The CDR3 runs to 13 residues. V trimming: 5 bases; J trimming: 5 bases; junction bases outside the gene matches: 4. The CDR3 region has the DNA TGTGCCAGCAGTCAGAGACAGGGAGATACGCAGTATTTT. Amino acids: CASSQRQGDTQYF.

This clonotype was counted only a few times. This chain joins TRBV30 and TRBJ2-2, with TRBD1 matching 8 bases. The CDR3 sequence is 14 residues long. Germline-derived CDR1 and CDR2 are GTSNPN and SVGIG (reference sequence). With 5 bases clipped from V and 2 bases from J, the junction kept 4 bases outside the gene matches. The CDR3 region is CAWGGQANTGELFF. The CDR3 DNA reads TGTGCCTGGGGGGGACAGGCAAACACCGGGGAGCTGTTTTTT.

This chain joins TRBV21-1 and TRBJ2-1; the D call TRBD2 from the table was never checked on the DNA. TRBV21-1 is annotated as a pseudogene. The CDR3 covers 14 residues. For the CDR3, the DNA is TGTGCCAGCAGCAACTGGGGACTACCCAATGAGCAGTTCTTC. It yields the protein CASSNWGLPNEQFF.

The chain employs TRBV5-1 and TRBJ2-1; TRBD2 is a possible D gene (6 bases). V was trimmed by 4 bases and J by 2 bases, leaving 13 bases between them. This CDR3 region has 15 residues. Germline V gene lookup returns CDR1 SGHRS and CDR2 YFSETQ. CDR3 protein: CASSPISGTYNEQFF. The CDR3 DNA follows: TGCGCCAGCAGCCCCATTAGCGGCACCTACAATGAGCAGTTCTTC.

This clonotype was counted only a few times. The V and J genes are TRBV6-5 and TRBJ1-1; D gene unclear. The CDR3 is 17 residues long. V was cut by 0 bases and J by 1 base, with 15 bases left in between. Germline loops: CDR1 MNHEY, CDR2 SVGAGI. The CDR3 nucleotides read TGTGCCAGCAGTTACTCCCATGGGCAGGTTGAGAACACTGAAGCTTTCTTT. Protein sequence: CASSYSHGQVENTEAFF.

This clonotype was observed at least ten times. This chain connects TRBV27 to TRBJ1-1; 9 bases align to TRBD1. V lost 6 bases to trimming and J lost 0 bases; unmatched junction nucleotides: 8. From germline, CDR1 is MNHEY and CDR2 SMNVEV (reference sequence). This CDR3 is built from 16 residues. The CDR3 DNA sequence: TGTGCCAGCAGCAAATTCGGGACAGGGATGAACACTGAAGCTTTCTTT. Protein product: CASSKFGTGMNTEAFF.

This clonotype was counted many times. The chain combines TRBV29-1 with TRBJ2-5, with TRBD2 identical over 10 bases. The germline V gene encodes CDR1 SQVTM and CDR2 ANQGSEA. The CDR3 sequence is 13 residues long. J was trimmed by 5 bases and V by 4 bases; bases with no gene match: 4. The CDR3 DNA reads as TGCAGCGTTGTTCAGCGGGAGGGGGAGACCCAGTACTTC. Translation: CSVVQREGETQYF.

The chain uses TRBV20-1 and TRBJ1-4; D not resolved. The V gene's germline CDR1 is DFQATT and CDR2 SNEGSKA (reference sequence). The V end lost 6 bases, the J end lost 9 bases, and 20 bases lay between the germline ends. The CDR3 has 14 residues. Here the CDR3 DNA reads TGCAGTGCCACCGTTGCGGGCGCAAATAAAAAACTGTTTTTT. The encoded protein is CSATVAGANKKLFF.

This clonotype was seen many times. The gene calls are TRBV29-1 and TRBJ2-3; D not resolved. Germline CDR1 SQVTM, CDR2 ANQGSEA. The CDR3 runs to 12 residues. Trimming cost V 5 bases and J 1 base, with 7 bases left between them. The CDR3 spells CSVSDGTDTQYF. The CDR3 DNA follows: TGCAGCGTTAGCGACGGCACAGATACGCAGTATTTT.

This clonotype showed up many times. This chain connects TRBV15 to TRBJ1-4; 8 bases fit TRBD1. J gave up 3 bases and V 6 bases, and 9 bases lay outside the gene matches. The CDR3 extends over 16 amino acids. Germline V gene sequence: CDR1 LNHNV, CDR2 YYDKDF (reference sequence). The CDR3 loop is CATRWDRFGANEKLFF. The CDR3 nucleotides read TGTGCCACCAGGTGGGACAGGTTCGGGGCTAATGAAAAACTGTTTTTT.

The chain is built from TRBV30 and TRBJ2-1, with a possible D match to TRBD2 (6 bases). Trimming took off 5 bases at V and 9 bases at J, with 8 bases between the two ends. The CDR3 length is 10 residues. The germline V gene has CDR1 GTSNPN and CDR2 SVGIG (reference sequence). In DNA, the CDR3 is TGTGCCTGGGGACTAATTGAGCAGTTCTTC. Translation: CAWGLIEQFF. Drawing the rest from reference TRBV30 and TRBJ2-1, the complete variable domain is SQTIHQWPATLVQPVGSPLSLECTVEGTSNPNLYWYRQAAGRGLQLLFYSVGIGQISSEVPQNLSASRPQDRQFILSSKKLLLSDSGFYLCAWGLIEQFFGPGTRLTVL.

CDR3: CASSPSGQSTEAFF. The DNA for the CDR3 is TGTGCCAGCAGTCCCTCGGGACAGTCGACTGAAGCTTTCTTT. The J gene is TRBJ1-1, the V gene TRBV12-3 or TRBV12-4; 7 nucleotides align to TRBD1. The CDR3 is made up of 14 amino acids. With 5 bases clipped from V and 5 bases from J, the junction kept 8 bases outside the gene matches.

This clonotype was seen at least ten times. The chain links TRBV5-6 to TRBJ2-7; possibly TRBD1 or TRBD2 for D (6 bases each). The V end was cut by 3 bases, the J end by 0 bases, with 22 bases between. CDR1 and CDR2 from the germline V gene are SGHDT and YYEEEE. The CDR3 has 18 amino acids. The CDR3 spells CASSSIVFGGWHSYEQYF. In DNA form, the CDR3 reads TGTGCCAGCAGCTCCATCGTATTCGGGGGCTGGCACTCCTACGAGCAGTACTTC.

This clonotype has at least ten counts. V is TRBV12-3 or TRBV12-4 and J is TRBJ2-1, with D maybe TRBD1 (5 bases). The CDR3 length is 16 residues. Trimming took off 1 base at V and 0 bases at J, with 10 bases between the two ends. This CDR3 reads CASSLGGFSSYNEQFF. The CDR3 region has the DNA TGTGCCAGCAGTTTAGGGGGCTTTAGCTCCTACAATGAGCAGTTCTTC.

This clonotype was detected only a few times. V gene TRBV12-3 or TRBV12-4 combines with J gene TRBJ2-6; 11 bases map to TRBD2. The V segment lost 3 bases and the J segment 2 bases; nucleotides outside the gene matches: 12. The CDR3 sequence is 20 residues long. The CDR3 here is CASSLWGEVAGGAGANVLTF. In nucleotides, the CDR3 is TGTGCCAGCAGTTTGTGGGGGGAGGTAGCGGGAGGGGCTGGGGCCAACGTCCTGACTTTC.

This clonotype was observed once. V and J are TRBV2 and TRBJ1-1; D may be TRBD1 (6 bases). The germline V and J ends were trimmed by 4 bases and 7 bases, with 10 bases remaining between them. Germline values: CDR1 SNHLY, CDR2 FYNNEI. There are 12 residues in the CDR3. The CDR3 coding sequence is TGTGCCAGCAGTGTGGGGGCGGGTGAAGCTTTCTTT. Residues: CASSVGAGEAFF.

The V gene is TRBV20-1, the J gene TRBJ2-7, with D maybe TRBD1 (5 bases). Germline lookup yields CDR1 DFQATT and CDR2 SNEGSKA (reference sequence). V was cut by 2 bases and J by 3 bases, with 17 bases left in between. The CDR3 covers 15 residues. The CDR3 reads CSARPPLTVGYEQYF. The CDR3 region has the DNA TGCAGTGCTAGACCGCCCCTGACAGTTGGCTACGAGCAGTACTTC.